This T cell receptor (beta chain) originates from a study of blood T cell repertoires in COVID-19 (dated by TCRdb to about 2020). General notes on the study: Samples covering the acute and convalescent phases of COVID-19 were provided by collaborators in the United States, Italy and Spain. The prospective study material was composed of cDNA or gDNA derived from T cells, B-cell-depleted T cells, or PBMCs. Subjects who had been exposed to COVID-19, were actively infected with it, or had recovered from it provided the deeply sampled blood TCRbeta repertoires that made up the dataset. The repertoires were released in a freely available public database meant as a resource for research on the immune response to SARS-CoV-2. Samples came from the ongoing ImmuneRACE study (first 160 participants) plus 1,254 subjects from 6 global collaborators. Nearly every sample came with metadata listing a de-identified subject ID, COVID-19 status, age in years and sex. Where HLA class I and class II types were available, the types were taken from metadata supplied by the sample provider, not from assay-based typing.

On this clone: The specificity of this receptor is unknown. Per-nucleotide qualities are absent, and no much larger clonotype sits a single base away.

Overall study results and their limits: Clinical and demographic metadata were provided uncurated, with the amount varying by source and participant.

In the prospective study, participants were about 18 to 95 years old, resided in approximately 25 geographic areas of the United States, and were enrolled through a virtual design. To assign participants to cohorts, the prospective study relied on clinical history that participants themselves reported in a screening survey and a study questionnaire. In the prospective study, whole blood, serum and a nasopharyngeal or oropharyngeal swab were collected from each participant by mobile phlebotomists. Additional blood draws and questionnaires over an approximately 2-month period could optionally be provided by prospective study participants. Prospective study blood samples were shipped either frozen or at room temperature before DNA extraction. The immunoSEQ Assay, a bias-controlled multiplex PCR, was used to amplify TCRbeta CDR3 regions from genomic DNA. Regarding the original processing steps: Nucleated cell counts per sample were estimated from amplification of reference gene primers within the assay. Sequence reads were collapsed and filtered to measure the absolute abundance of every unique TCRbeta CDR3 rearrangement. For each sample, productive Simpson clonality was calculated by taking the square root of Simpson's diversity index across productive rearrangements. In its TCRdb copy, this immuneACCESS table keeps in-frame sequences only and misses some clones. Where compared with another copy, unresolved V genes explain less than half of these, and the others have no known cause. D and trimming were read from the DNA, whereas the V and J calls and clone size are those reported in that table. The sample profile shows 350,000 to 400,000 clones; 70% to 90% of them were found once. The ten largest clones capture 0.9% to 1% of the sample.

The cysteine opens and the phenylalanine closes a CDR3 of 12 amino acids. Just CDR3 DNA is preserved here, 36 bases in frame from base 1. V is pared back by 5 bases and J by 7 bases, with 11 bases lying between the germline termini. The germline V gene sets CDR1 to KGHDR and CDR2 to SFDVKD. The sequence derives from a woman in her 30s with acute COVID-19. Sequences were obtained from PBMCs or T cells enriched from blood (not recorded which). The V and J genes are TRBV24-1 and TRBJ2-7; the D gene is possibly TRBD2, with 5 bases matching. The CDR3 corresponds to CATSATPGEQYF. The DNA reads as follows: TGTGCCACCAGTGCAACCCCGGGGGAGCAGTACTTC.